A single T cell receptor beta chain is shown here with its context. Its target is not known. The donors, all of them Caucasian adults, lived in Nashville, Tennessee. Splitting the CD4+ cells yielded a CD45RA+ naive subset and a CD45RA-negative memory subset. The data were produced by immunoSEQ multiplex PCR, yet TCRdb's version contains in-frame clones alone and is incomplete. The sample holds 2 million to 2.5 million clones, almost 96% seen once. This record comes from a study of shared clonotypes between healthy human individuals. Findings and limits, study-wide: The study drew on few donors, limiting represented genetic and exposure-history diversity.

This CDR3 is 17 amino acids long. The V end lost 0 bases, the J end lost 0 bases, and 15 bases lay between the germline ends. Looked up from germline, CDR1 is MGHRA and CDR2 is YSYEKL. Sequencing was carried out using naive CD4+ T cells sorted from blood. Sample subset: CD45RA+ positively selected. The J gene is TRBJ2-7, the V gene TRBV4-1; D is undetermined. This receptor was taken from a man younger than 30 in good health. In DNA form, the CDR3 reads TGCGCCAGCAGCCAAGAAGGCCCTGGGCGGTTCTCCTACGAGCAGTACTTC. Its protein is CASSQEGPGRFSYEQYF.